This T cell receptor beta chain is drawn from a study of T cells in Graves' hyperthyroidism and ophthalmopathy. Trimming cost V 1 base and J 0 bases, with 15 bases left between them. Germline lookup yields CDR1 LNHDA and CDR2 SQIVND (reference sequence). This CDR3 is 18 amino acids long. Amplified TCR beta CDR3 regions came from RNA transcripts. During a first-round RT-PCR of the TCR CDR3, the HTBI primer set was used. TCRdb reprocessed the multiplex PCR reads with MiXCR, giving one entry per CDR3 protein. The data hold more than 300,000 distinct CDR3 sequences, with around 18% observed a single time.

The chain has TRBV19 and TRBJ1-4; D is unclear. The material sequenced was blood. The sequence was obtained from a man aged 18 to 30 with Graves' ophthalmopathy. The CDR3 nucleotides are TGTGCCAGTAGTATAGGAGCAACTTCCTTATCAACTAATGAAAAACTGTTTTTT. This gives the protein CASSIGATSLSTNEKLFF. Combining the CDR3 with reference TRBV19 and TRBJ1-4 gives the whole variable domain DGGITQSPKYLFRKEGQNVTLSCEQNLNHDAMYWYRQDPGQGLRLIYYSQIVNDFQKGDIAEGYSVSREKKESFPLTVTSAQKNPTAFYLCASSIGATSLSTNEKLFFGSGTQLSVL.